This TCR beta chain is drawn from a study of control samples from healthy donors and cancer patients. Germline V gives CDR1 LNHDA, CDR2 SQIVND (reference sequence). This CDR3 comprises 13 residues. The junction had 5 bases not matched to a gene; V was cut back by 4 bases and J by 6 bases. Produced via immunoSEQ multiplex PCR; TCRdb's table is partial and in-frame only. This sample has some 100,000 clones, with 79% found just once. The chain employs TRBV19 and TRBJ2-5, with 7 bases lining up with TRBD1. The receptor was isolated from a woman in her 30s in good health. The specimen was blood. The CDR3 DNA reads TGTGCCAGTAGTAAGGGGGCGCAAAAGACCCAGTACTTC. This codes for CASSKGAQKTQYF.